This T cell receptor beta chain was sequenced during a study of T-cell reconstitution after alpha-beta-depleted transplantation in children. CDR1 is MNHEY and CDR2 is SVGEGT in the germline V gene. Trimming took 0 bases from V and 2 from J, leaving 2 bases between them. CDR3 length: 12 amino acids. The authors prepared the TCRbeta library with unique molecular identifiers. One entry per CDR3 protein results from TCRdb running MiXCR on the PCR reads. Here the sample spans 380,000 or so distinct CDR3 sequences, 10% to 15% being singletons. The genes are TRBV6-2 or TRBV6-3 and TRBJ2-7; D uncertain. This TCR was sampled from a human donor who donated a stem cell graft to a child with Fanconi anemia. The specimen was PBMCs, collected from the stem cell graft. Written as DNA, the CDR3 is TGTGCCAGCAGTTACTCCACCTACGAGCAGTACGTC. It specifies CASSYSTYEQYV.